The 24 T cell receptor beta chains below were found in one sample sequenced in a study of beta chain features in type 1 diabetes. Study results and limitations: In all four CD4+ subsets, TCRB CDR3 length was significantly, moderately reduced in type 1 diabetes.

The whole isolated RNA underwent reverse transcription, so sequencing captured expressed TCRB transcripts. TCRdb keeps only in-frame clones here, not all; method: immunoSEQ multiplex PCR. The sample has 300,000 to 350,000 clones, less than 15% seen once; the top ten hold 0.015%. Antigen specificity for these receptors is unknown. The material sequenced was naive CD4+ T cells from blood. The receptor source for this set is a young woman with type 1 diabetes.

The chain links TRBV10-3 to TRBJ2-7; D call uncertain. The germline gives CDR1 ENHRY, CDR2 SYGVKD. V gave up 2 bases and J gave up 0 bases, with 11 bases separating them. This CDR3 comprises 15 residues. The CDR3 protein is CAISEIRLRSYEQYV. The CDR3 region has the DNA TGTGCCATCAGTGAGATAAGACTTCGCTCCTACGAGCAGTACGTC.

This clone turned up a few times. The genes are TRBV28 and TRBJ2-3; no reliable D call. Germline assignment: CDR1 MDHEN and CDR2 SYDVKM. The CDR3 runs 13 residues. Trimming stripped 1 base from V and 8 bases from J, with 10 bases between. CDR3 region: CASSLSPRGTQYF. The CDR3 DNA reads TGTGCCAGCAGTTTATCACCCCGCGGTACGCAGTATTTT.

This clone came up a few times. This chain uses TRBV13 with TRBJ1-2; D unclear. Trimming stripped 1 base from V and 2 bases from J, with 8 bases between. The CDR3 is made up of 14 amino acids. Germline V gene sequence: CDR1 PRHDT, CDR2 FYEKMQ (reference sequence). In nucleotides, the CDR3 is TGTGCCAGCAGCTTAGTAGTCACGAACTATGGCTACACCTTC. Amino acid sequence: CASSLVVTNYGYTF.

In its sample, this clone was seen a few times. This chain joins TRBV15 and TRBJ2-1, with 7 nucleotides matching TRBD2. Germline V gives CDR1 LNHNV, CDR2 YYDKDF (reference sequence). V dropped 5 bases and J dropped 2; count of bases not matched to a gene: 3. The CDR3 runs to 14 residues. CDR3 bases: TGTGCCACCAGCCCCCGGGGGGCCTACAATGAGCAGTTCTTC. Translation gives CATSPRGAYNEQFF.

This clone was seen only a few times. V gene TRBV9 combines with J gene TRBJ2-1; 11 positions match TRBD2. The V and J ends lost 2 bases and 9 bases, in that order; junction bases with no gene match: 4. The CDR3 contains 14 residues. CDR1 is SGDLS, CDR2 YYNGEE, per germline. CDR3 loop: CASSVTSGIREQFF. DNA for the CDR3: TGTGCCAGCAGCGTGACTAGCGGGATCCGTGAGCAGTTCTTC.

This clone showed up just a few times. The V and J genes are TRBV7-9 and TRBJ2-5, with 7 nucleotides matching TRBD1. After removal of 8 bases from V and 5 bases from J, the junction contained 8 bases not matched to a gene. There are 13 residues in the CDR3. Per the germline V gene, CDR1 is SEHNR and CDR2 is FQNEAQ (reference sequence). CDR3 in amino acids: CASLSQGPETQYF. The CDR3, as DNA: TGTGCCAGCCTCTCACAGGGGCCGGAGACCCAGTACTTC.

V usage is TRBV30 and J usage is TRBJ1-2, with a possible D match to TRBD1 (6 bases). The CDR3 covers 15 residues. CDR1 is GTSNPN, CDR2 SVGIG, per germline (reference sequence). V was trimmed by 4 bases and J by 8 bases, leaving 23 bases between them. CDR3 sequence (DNA): TGTGCCTGGACCGTAGGGGCAGGGGTTGTGGTCGGCTACACCTTC. This translates into CAWTVGAGVVVGYTF.

This chain uses TRBV5-1 with TRBJ2-1; tentative D call: TRBD1 (5 bases). Trimming pared 4 bases from V and 8 bases from J, leaving 19 bases between. The germline V gene has CDR1 SGHRS and CDR2 YFSETQ. The CDR3 is 15 amino acids. In nucleotides, the CDR3 is TGCGCCAGCAGCACCAGCCAGGGTAGACGGGATGAGCAGTTCTTC. The encoded protein is CASSTSQGRRDEQFF.

The rearrangement joins TRBV19 to TRBJ1-2, with unresolved D. The length of the CDR3 is 12 residues. Germline CDR1 reads LNHDA; CDR2 reads SQIVND (reference sequence). The ends were cut back, 5 bases at V and 0 bases at J, with 4 bases in the middle. DNA of the CDR3: TGTGCCAGTAGTCCTCCTAACTATGGCTACACCTTC. This translates into CASSPPNYGYTF.

The rearrangement links TRBV29-1 to TRBJ2-1; perhaps TRBD1 as D (6 bases). Germline V gene data show CDR1 as SQVTM and CDR2 as ANQGSEA. V dropped 7 bases and J dropped 2 bases, with 12 bases sitting between them. The CDR3 has 13 residues. The CDR3 region is CSGENRAYNEQFF. The CDR3 DNA is TGCAGCGGGGAAAACAGGGCCTACAATGAGCAGTTCTTC.

This chain connects TRBV5-6 to TRBJ2-4, with a weak D call TRBD1 (5 bases). The CDR3 contains 13 residues. Germline V lookup: CDR1 SGHDT, CDR2 YYEEEE. Trimming left V 4 bases short and J 5 bases short, with 10 bases between. The CDR3, as DNA: TGTGCCAGCAGCCAGGGATCAGAAAACATTCAGTACTTC. Translation gives CASSQGSENIQYF.

This clone has only a few counts. The sample holds other DNA sequences that translate to the same CDR3. The genes are TRBV28 and TRBJ1-1; D is unclear. Trimming took 2 bases from V and 4 from J, leaving 8 bases between them. This CDR3 has 13 amino acids. In germline, CDR1 is MDHEN, CDR2 SYDVKM. CDR3 protein: CASSLEGGTEAFF. CDR3 bases: TGTGCCAGCAGTTTAGAGGGTGGCACTGAAGCTTTCTTT.

This clone occurred a few times. This sequence joins TRBV7-3 and TRBJ2-1, with D possibly TRBD1 on 6 matching bases. Germline V gene data show CDR1 as SGHTA and CDR2 as FQGTGA. The CDR3 has 15 residues. V gave up 5 bases and J gave up 7 bases, with 18 bases separating them. In nucleotides, the CDR3 is TGTGCCAGCAGCCGTAATAGCGTGAGGGGGAATGAGCAGTTCTTC. Translating it yields CASSRNSVRGNEQFF. Complete variable domain (other parts from reference TRBV7-3 and TRBJ2-1): GAGVSQTPSNKVTEKGKYVELRCDPISGHTALYWYRQSLGQGPEFLIYFQGTGAADDSGLPNDRFFAVRPEGSVSTLKIQRTERGDSAVYLCASSRNSVRGNEQFFGPGTRLTVL.

This clone has a handful of counts. The chain uses TRBV28 and TRBJ2-2; D might be TRBD2 (5 bases). Per the germline V gene, CDR1 is MDHEN and CDR2 is SYDVKM. The CDR3 loop spans 14 amino acids. The V and J ends lost 2 bases and 3 bases respectively, with 7 bases between them. CDR3 DNA sequence: TGTGCCAGCAGTTTACGGGGTCACACCGGGGAGCTGTTTTTT. Translation gives CASSLRGHTGELFF.

This clone was detected only a few times. The J gene is TRBJ2-7, the V gene TRBV28; the D gene is possibly TRBD2 (6 bases). The germline V gene has CDR1 MDHEN and CDR2 SYDVKM. CDR3 length equals 17 residues. V was cut by 6 bases and J by 3 bases, with 24 bases left in between. The CDR3 nucleotides are TGTGCCAGCAGCCGAACTCCTTTTAGGACTACACACTACGAGCAGTACTTC. Translating gives CASSRTPFRTTHYEQYF.

V usage is TRBV5-1 and J usage is TRBJ1-1; D is undetermined. The CDR3 runs to 16 residues. Trimming left V 3 bases short and J 1 base short, with 16 bases between. Germline CDR1 and CDR2: SGHRS and YFSETQ. CDR3 loop: CASSSVLPGSNTEAFF. The CDR3 bases are TGCGCCAGCAGCTCGGTGTTGCCGGGGTCGAACACTGAAGCTTTCTTT.

This clone was observed a few times. The CDR3: CSANRYNEQFF. Here the CDR3 DNA reads TGCAGTGCCAACAGGTACAATGAGCAGTTCTTC. The rearrangement joins TRBV20-1 to TRBJ2-1, with D maybe TRBD1 (5 bases). This CDR3 contains 11 residues. The germline CDR1 and CDR2 sequences are DFQATT and SNEGSKA (reference sequence). Trimming left V 6 bases short and J 4 bases short, with 7 bases between.

This clone has a handful of counts. V usage is TRBV18 and J usage is TRBJ1-1; the match to TRBD1 covers 8 bases. V lost 4 bases and J lost 4; bases outside the gene matches: 8. Germline V gene data show CDR1 as KGHSH and CDR2 as LQKENI. The CDR3 length is 15 residues. The CDR3 spells CASSLANRGFTEAFF. The CDR3 DNA reads as TGTGCCAGCTCACTTGCAAACAGGGGGTTCACTGAAGCTTTCTTT.

This clone was seen only a few times. V usage is TRBV7-2 and J usage is TRBJ2-7; perhaps TRBD2 as D (6 bases). Trimming stripped 1 base from V and 4 bases from J, with 17 bases between. This CDR3 has 16 residues. The germline V gene encodes CDR1 SGHTA and CDR2 FQGNSA. CDR3 loop: CASSLGSGTVEYEQYF. The CDR3, as DNA: TGTGCCAGCAGCTTAGGTTCCGGGACTGTCGAATACGAGCAGTACTTC. The whole variable domain, remainder taken from reference TRBV7-2 and TRBJ2-7, is GAGVSQSPSNKVTEKGKDVELRCDPISGHTALYWYRQSLGQGLEFLIYFQGNSAPDKSGLPSDRFSAERTGGSVSTLTIQRTQQEDSAVYLCASSLGSGTVEYEQYFGPGTRLTVT.

V gene TRBV25-1 combines with J gene TRBJ2-1; 13 nucleotides match TRBD2. Germline V gives CDR1 MGHDK, CDR2 SYGVNS. This CDR3 has 15 residues. The V and J ends lost 4 bases and 5 bases, in that order; junction bases with no gene match: 2. The CDR3 protein is CASSGTSGGHNEQFF. The CDR3 coding sequence is TGTGCCAGCAGTGGGACTAGCGGGGGACACAATGAGCAGTTCTTC.

The rearrangement joins TRBV7-8 to TRBJ2-7; 12 bases agree with TRBD2. V was pared by 4 bases and J by 5 bases, with 6 bases of the junction left unmatched. The CDR3 has 15 amino acids. The germline V gene encodes CDR1 SGHVS and CDR2 FQNEAQ. The CDR3 sequence: CASSSRTSGNHEQYF. For the CDR3, the DNA is TGTGCCAGCAGCTCTCGGACTAGCGGGAACCACGAGCAGTACTTC.

In this sample, this clone turned up once. The V call is TRBV19, the J call TRBJ1-1; D is unclear. Trimming took 8 bases from V and 4 from J, leaving 11 bases between them. From germline, CDR1 is LNHDA and CDR2 SQIVND (reference sequence). This CDR3 has 12 amino acids. In DNA, the CDR3 is TGTGCCAGTGGCGGACGGGGCACTGAAGCTTTCTTT. This translates into CASGGRGTEAFF.

There are a few counts of this clone. This rearrangement joins TRBV7-8 to TRBJ2-7, with 7 bases lining up with TRBD1. CDR1 is SGHVS, CDR2 FQNEAQ, per germline. The CDR3 sequence is 13 residues long. The ends lost 4 bases at V and 5 bases at J; junction bases unmatched: 5. This chain's CDR3 is CASSSYRGHEQYF. The CDR3 DNA sequence: TGTGCCAGCAGCTCTTACAGGGGACACGAGCAGTACTTC.

This clone has more than one count but fewer than ten. V is TRBV29-1 and J is TRBJ1-5; 9 bases fit TRBD1. The CDR3 length is 14 residues. V shed 6 bases and J 4 bases; nucleotides not matched to a gene: 7. The germline V gene encodes CDR1 SQVTM and CDR2 ANQGSEA. CDR3 bases: TGCAGCGTGCGATCCGACAGGGGGAATCAGCCCCAGCATTTT. It specifies CSVRSDRGNQPQHF.